This entry is about one T cell receptor (beta chain). Membership in each cohort depended on participant-reported clinical history. Authors' analysis steps: Amplification of reference gene primers provided the estimated nucleated cell counts. Generated by immunoSEQ multiplex PCR, the TCRdb table keeps only in-frame clones and is missing some. V and J calls and clone size come straight from that table; D and trimming were deduced from the DNA. The sample comprises over 350,000 clones, 70% to 90% of which are singletons, and approximately 1% rests with the top ten. The sample comes from a study of blood T cell repertoires in COVID-19. Study background: T cells, B-cell-depleted T cells, or PBMCs provided the cDNA or gDNA that served as material.

Trimming removed 5 bases at V and 2 bases at J, with 13 bases between. This CDR3 spans 15 amino acids. CDR1 and CDR2 (germline): MGHRA, YSYEKL. This receptor was obtained from a woman between 25 and 40 years old with acute COVID-19. What was sequenced was PBMCs or T cells enriched from blood (not recorded which). The chain carries TRBV4-1 and TRBJ2-4; possibly TRBD2 for D (6 bases). CDR3 nucleotide sequence: TGCGCCAGCAGCTTAGACGGGGGAACCAAAAACATTCAGTACTTC. Translation: CASSLDGGTKNIQYF.